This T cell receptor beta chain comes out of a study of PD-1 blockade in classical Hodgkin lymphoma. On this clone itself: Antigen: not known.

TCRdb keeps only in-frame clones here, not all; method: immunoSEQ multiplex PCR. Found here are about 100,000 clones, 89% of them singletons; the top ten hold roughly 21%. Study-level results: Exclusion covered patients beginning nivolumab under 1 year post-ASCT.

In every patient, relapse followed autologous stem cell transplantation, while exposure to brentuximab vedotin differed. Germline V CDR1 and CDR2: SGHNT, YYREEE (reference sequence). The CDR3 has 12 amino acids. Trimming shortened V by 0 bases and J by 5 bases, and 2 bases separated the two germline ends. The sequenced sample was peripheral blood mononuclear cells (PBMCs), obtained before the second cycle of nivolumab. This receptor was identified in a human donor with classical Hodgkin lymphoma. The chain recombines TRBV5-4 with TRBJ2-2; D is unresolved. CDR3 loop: CASSLETGELFF. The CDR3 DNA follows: TGTGCCAGCAGCTTGGAAACCGGGGAGCTGTTTTTT.